Listed here are 29 T cell receptor beta chains from one sample, sequenced in a study of CD8 T cells in Susac syndrome (dated by TCRdb to about 2019). Libraries were prepared through the immunoSEQ multiplex PCR assay. RNA was extracted using the RNeasy kit, and about 0.5 to 1 ug of the RNA was reverse transcribed with random hexamers. In-frame beta chains were kept once TCRdb had trimmed the public reads at Q25 with fastp and called clones with MiXCR. Each entry merges the rows of one CDR3 protein and shows their most common DNA and genes. The sample table shows roughly 110,000 distinct CDR3 sequences, and about 93% are seen once. The top ten hold 0.13% to 0.15% of the sample. The specimen sequenced was CD4+ T cells from PBMCs. These receptors were collected from a human donor in good health.

The chain links TRBV5-6 to TRBJ2-7; D is possibly TRBD2 (6 bases). Germline values: CDR1 SGHDT, CDR2 YYEEEE. This CDR3 is 14 amino acids long. Trimming removed 3 bases from V and 5 bases from J, with 15 bases in between. In DNA form, the CDR3 reads TGTGCCAGCAGCTCAGGGACTCTCAGGGACGAGCAGTACTTC. This sequence encodes CASSSGTLRDEQYF. The full variable domain, its missing parts supplied by reference TRBV5-6 and TRBJ2-7, is DAGVTQSPTHLIKTRGQQVTLRCSPKSGHDTVSWYQQALGQGPQFIFQYYEEEERQRGNFPDRFSGHQFPNYSSELNVNALLLGDSALYLCASSSGTLRDEQYFGPGTRLTVT.

Turning to this clonotype: One end of the junction does not line up with germline, which may come from a read error. V is TRBV14 and J is TRBJ1-1; D gene ambiguous. Per the germline V gene, CDR1 is SGHDN and CDR2 is FVKESK. CDR3 length: 16 amino acids. Written as DNA, the CDR3 is TGTGCCAGCAGTCAAGTGGACGGGTTGTCTTACACTGAAGCTTTCTTT. This gives the protein CASSQVDGLSYTEAFF.

The chain uses TRBV6-6 and TRBJ2-2; TRBD1 matches at 12 bases. Germline values: CDR1 MNHNY, CDR2 SVGAGI (reference sequence). The length of the CDR3 is 15 residues. With 7 bases clipped from V and 8 bases from J, the junction kept 8 bases outside the gene matches. This CDR3 is CASISRDRGRGELFF. The CDR3 nucleotides are TGTGCCAGCATTTCCCGGGACAGGGGGCGAGGGGAGCTGTTTTTT.

CDR3 region: CASSPIQARNTGELFF. CDR3 sequence (DNA): TGTGCCAGCAGCCCTATTCAGGCCCGGAACACCGGGGAGCTGTTTTTT. The V call is TRBV7-2, the J call TRBJ2-2; D is uncertain. Deletions cut 5 bases from V and 1 base from J, with 14 bases between. The CDR3 consists of 16 residues. Germline assignment: CDR1 SGHTA and CDR2 FQGNSA. Complete variable domain (other parts from reference TRBV7-2 and TRBJ2-2): GAGVSQSPSNKVTEKGKDVELRCDPISGHTALYWYRQSLGQGLEFLIYFQGNSAPDKSGLPSDRFSAERTGGSVSTLTIQRTQQEDSAVYLCASSPIQARNTGELFFGEGSRLTVL.

The rearrangement uses TRBV5-5 and TRBJ1-1; no clear D gene. Germline V lookup: CDR1 SGHKS, CDR2 YYEKEE (reference sequence). V was pared by 2 bases and J by 5 bases, with 10 bases between. The CDR3 consists of 13 residues. In DNA, the CDR3 is TGTGCCAGCAGCTTACACTTGGGGACTGAAGCTTTCTTT. It codes for CASSLHLGTEAFF.

This chain joins TRBV7-2 and TRBJ2-7, with D uncertain. Trimming took off 3 bases at V and 2 bases at J, with 14 bases between the two ends. This CDR3 region has 15 residues. Germline CDR1 reads SGHTA; CDR2 reads FQGNSA. CDR3 nucleotide sequence: TGTGCCAGCAGCTTTTCGAAGTTTGGAGCCTACGAGCAGTACTTC. Translation: CASSFSKFGAYEQYF.

The gene calls are TRBV12-3 or TRBV12-4 and TRBJ2-1; D is possibly TRBD1 (6 bases). V lost 6 bases, J lost 5 bases, and 11 bases lay in between. The CDR3 sequence is 13 residues long. The CDR3 region is CASSQGTNNEQFF. The CDR3 DNA reads as TGTGCCAGCAGCCAGGGGACAAACAATGAGCAGTTCTTC.

This chain connects TRBV2 to TRBJ2-7, with 12 nucleotides matching TRBD1. Trimming removed 8 bases from V and 0 bases from J; junction bases left unmatched: 11. The CDR3 loop spans 17 amino acids. Germline V gene data show CDR1 as SNHLY and CDR2 as FYNNEI. For the CDR3, the DNA is TGTGCCAGCGGATGGGACAGGGGGCAGGGGGGCTCCTACGAGCAGTACTTC. Its protein is CASGWDRGQGGSYEQYF.

The CDR3 here is CSARGGRDHLYF. The CDR3 nucleotides read TGCAGTGCTCGGGGGGGGCGGGACCACCTGTACTTC. This chain connects TRBV20-1 to TRBJ2-5, with 8 bases matching TRBD2. This CDR3 region has 12 residues. Trimming removed 5 bases from V and 13 bases from J; junction bases left unmatched: 12. The germline CDR1 and CDR2 sequences are DFQATT and SNEGSKA (reference sequence).

This clonotype was recorded once. The chain has TRBV4-3 and TRBJ1-2, with 8 nucleotides matching TRBD1. CDR3 length equals 16 residues. Germline loops: CDR1 LGHNA, CDR2 YSLEER. V shed 2 bases and J 4 bases; nucleotides not matched to a gene: 9. The CDR3 region has the DNA TGCGCCAGCAGCCAACAGGGGGCCCAAATAGGCTATGGCTACACCTTC. It translates to CASSQQGAQIGYGYTF.

V is TRBV2 and J is TRBJ1-1, with TRBD1 matching 7 bases. V lost 4 bases, J lost 2 bases, and 7 bases stayed unmatched. This CDR3 comprises 15 residues. CDR1 SNHLY and CDR2 FYNNEI come from the germline V gene. Here the CDR3 DNA reads TGTGCCAGCAGTGCCCGAACAGGGGCCAACACTGAAGCTTTCTTT. Its protein is CASSARTGANTEAFF.

The chain has TRBV28 and TRBJ1-4; 8 positions agree with TRBD1. The CDR3 extends over 16 amino acids. CDR1 is MDHEN, CDR2 SYDVKM, per germline. V shed 2 bases and J 7 bases; nucleotides not matched to a gene: 9. The CDR3 DNA follows: TGTGCCAGCAGTTTAGGAAGGGCAGGGGGCTTTGAAAAACTGTTTTTT. This translates into CASSLGRAGGFEKLFF.

The V gene is TRBV7-2, the J gene TRBJ2-7; D ambiguous. V lost 5 bases and J lost 3, with 14 bases in between. The germline CDR1 and CDR2 sequences are SGHTA and FQGNSA. The CDR3 length is 14 residues. CDR3 DNA: TGTGCCAGCAGCCCTCTCCCAGCGAGCTACGAGCAGTACTTC. This codes for CASSPLPASYEQYF.

CDR3 sequence reads: CASSLTGPDTEAFF. The CDR3 region has the DNA TGTGCCAGCAGCTTGACAGGGCCCGACACTGAAGCTTTCTTT. The rearrangement joins TRBV6-1 to TRBJ1-1; 7 bases fit TRBD1. Germline trimming cut 6 bases from V and 3 bases from J; bases unmatched to any gene: 7. The CDR3 is made up of 14 amino acids. Germline V gene data show CDR1 as MNHNS and CDR2 as SASEGT.

The V and J genes are TRBV6-6 and TRBJ1-3, with D possibly TRBD1 on 5 matching bases. Germline V gives CDR1 MNHNY, CDR2 SVGAGI (reference sequence). Trimming took off 8 bases at V and 0 bases at J, with 11 bases between the two ends. The CDR3 extends over 14 amino acids. As DNA, the CDR3 is TGTGCCAGCTCCTACGACAGCTCTGGAAACACCATATATTTT. Protein product: CASSYDSSGNTIYF.

The chain links TRBV2 to TRBJ1-1; D call uncertain. Germline V gene data show CDR1 as SNHLY and CDR2 as FYNNEI. The length of the CDR3 is 13 residues. V shed 5 bases and J shed 0 bases, with 7 bases lying between them. The CDR3 DNA reads as TGTGCCAGCAGTACATCGATGAACACTGAAGCTTTCTTT. Protein sequence: CASSTSMNTEAFF.

The chain couples TRBV10-1 to TRBJ1-4, with D possibly TRBD1 on 5 matching bases. The germline gives CDR1 WNHNN, CDR2 SYGVQD (reference sequence). CDR3 length: 17 amino acids. The V and J ends lost 4 bases and 0 bases respectively, with 15 bases between them. CDR3 region: CASSGPDRRSTNEKLFF. DNA for the CDR3: TGCGCCAGCAGTGGCCCCGACAGAAGATCAACTAATGAAAAACTGTTTTTT.

In regard to this clonotype: One junction end disagrees with the germline gene, perhaps due to a read error. The V call is TRBV30, the J call TRBJ2-5, with 16 bases that match TRBD2. The CDR3 covers 21 residues. CDR1 and CDR2 (germline): GTSNPN, SVGIG (reference sequence). The chain's CDR3 is CAWSLFILPGTSGRAGETQHF. The DNA for the CDR3 is TGTGCCTGGAGTCTTTTTATTTTGCCCGGGACTAGCGGGAGGGCCGGTGAGACCCAGCACTTC.

This chain joins TRBV15 and TRBJ2-2; 7 bases are shared with TRBD1. The germline V gene has CDR1 LNHNV and CDR2 YYDKDF (reference sequence). The CDR3 sequence is 15 residues long. Trimming took 1 base from V and 4 from J; bases not matched to a gene: 3. This chain's CDR3 is CATSRGDRFTGELFF. CDR3 DNA sequence: TGTGCCACCAGCAGAGGGGACAGATTCACCGGGGAGCTGTTTTTT.

J is TRBJ2-7 and V is TRBV7-2; the D is unclear. V lost 0 bases, J lost 3 bases, and 6 bases lay in between. The length of the CDR3 is 13 residues. Germline V gives CDR1 SGHTA, CDR2 FQGNSA. The CDR3: CASSLAELYEQYF. The CDR3 bases are TGTGCCAGCAGCTTAGCGGAGCTCTACGAGCAGTACTTC.

This clonotype was picked up one time. This chain connects TRBV5-1 to TRBJ2-1; 12 bases are a match to TRBD2. The CDR3 totals 17 residues. Per germline, CDR1 SGHRS and CDR2 YFSETQ. Germline trimming cut 3 bases from V and 6 bases from J; bases unmatched to any gene: 10. The CDR3 sequence: CASSYIGLAGSFNEQFF. The CDR3 coding sequence is TGCGCCAGCAGCTACATCGGACTAGCGGGGTCATTCAATGAGCAGTTCTTC.

The chain carries TRBV9 and TRBJ2-7, with no clear D. The CDR3 runs 14 residues. V lost 0 bases, J lost 0 bases, and 7 bases lay in between. Germline values: CDR1 SGDLS, CDR2 YYNGEE. As DNA, the CDR3 is TGTGCCAGCAGCGTAGATGACGGCTCCTACGAGCAGTACTTC. Encoded protein: CASSVDDGSYEQYF.

This rearrangement joins TRBV15 to TRBJ1-3, with D tentatively TRBD1 (6 bases). The V and J ends lost 5 bases and 0 bases respectively, with 14 bases between them. Germline loops: CDR1 LNHNV, CDR2 YYDKDF (reference sequence). The CDR3 totals 16 residues. The CDR3 sequence: CATSPETGDSGNTIYF. The CDR3 DNA sequence: TGTGCCACCAGCCCAGAGACAGGAGACTCTGGAAACACCATATATTTT. The full variable domain, with the rest looked up from reference TRBV15 and TRBJ1-3, is DAMVIQNPRYQVTQFGKPVTLSCSQTLNHNVMYWYQQKSSQAPKLLFHYYDKDFNNEADTPDNFQSRRPNTSFCFLDIRSPGLGDTAMYLCATSPETGDSGNTIYFGEGSWLTVV.

The rearrangement joins TRBV2 to TRBJ2-1; 9 bases are a match to TRBD1. CDR1 is SNHLY and CDR2 is FYNNEI in the germline V gene. This CDR3 is 15 amino acids long. With 5 bases clipped from V and 5 bases from J, the junction kept 7 bases outside the gene matches. The DNA for the CDR3 is TGTGCCAGCAGTTACCGGGACAGGGTTAACAATGAGCAGTTCTTC. It codes for CASSYRDRVNNEQFF.

V is TRBV4-3 and J is TRBJ2-7; D might be TRBD1 or TRBD2, each matching 6 bases. Trimming took off 0 bases at V and 4 bases at J, with 10 bases between the two ends. The germline CDR1 and CDR2 sequences are LGHNA and YSLEER. The CDR3 is 14 amino acids. Here the CDR3 DNA reads TGCGCCAGCAGCCAAGATCCGGGGGCATACGAGCAGTACTTC. As protein: CASSQDPGAYEQYF.

The V and J genes are TRBV19 and TRBJ1-1; D remains ambiguous. This CDR3 is built from 14 residues. With 6 bases removed from V and 1 base from J, the gap between germline ends came to 12 bases. Germline V CDR1 and CDR2: LNHDA, SQIVND (reference sequence). The CDR3 DNA is TGTGCCAGTAGCCCCAGAGGATGGAACACTGAAGCTTTCTTT. Protein: CASSPRGWNTEAFF.

DNA for the CDR3: TGTGCCACCAGTGACCCCGGGACAGGGGCTAAGACCCAGTACTTC. This codes for CATSDPGTGAKTQYF. The chain recombines TRBV24-1 with TRBJ2-5, with 10 bases matching TRBD1. The V gene end was trimmed by 4 bases and the J gene end by 6 bases; junction bases not matched to a gene: 7. The CDR3 extends over 15 amino acids. The germline CDR1 and CDR2 sequences are KGHDR and SFDVKD.

The J gene is TRBJ1-1, the V gene TRBV4-3, with D tentatively TRBD1 (5 bases). The germline CDR1 and CDR2 sequences are LGHNA and YSLEER. CDR3 length equals 13 residues. The V and J ends lost 6 bases and 6 bases respectively, with 14 bases between them. CDR3 region: CASSRQTQAEAFF. The CDR3 DNA reads as TGCGCCAGCAGTAGACAGACTCAAGCTGAAGCTTTCTTT.

Concerning this clonotype: Sequence at one end of the junction differs from germline and may be a read error. V gene TRBV3-1 combines with J gene TRBJ2-5; tentatively, D is TRBD2 (5 bases). Germline CDR1 reads LGHDT; CDR2 reads YNNKEL (reference sequence). The CDR3 contains 15 residues. CDR3 bases: TGTGCCAGCAGCCAGGGAGTTCTAGCCGGAGACCGATTAGGCTTC. Translation: CASSQGVLAGDRLGF.